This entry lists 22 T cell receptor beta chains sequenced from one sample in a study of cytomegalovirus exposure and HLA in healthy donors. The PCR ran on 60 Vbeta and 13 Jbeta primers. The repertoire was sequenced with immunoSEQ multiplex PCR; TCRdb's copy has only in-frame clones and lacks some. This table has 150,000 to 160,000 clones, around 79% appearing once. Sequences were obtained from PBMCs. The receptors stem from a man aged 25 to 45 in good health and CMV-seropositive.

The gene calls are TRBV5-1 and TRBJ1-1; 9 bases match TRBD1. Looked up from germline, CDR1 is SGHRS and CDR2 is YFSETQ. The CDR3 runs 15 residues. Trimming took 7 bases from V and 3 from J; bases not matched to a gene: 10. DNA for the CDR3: TGCGCCAGCGGGACTACAGGGGGCGTAGACACTGAAGCTTTCTTT. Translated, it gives CASGTTGGVDTEAFF.

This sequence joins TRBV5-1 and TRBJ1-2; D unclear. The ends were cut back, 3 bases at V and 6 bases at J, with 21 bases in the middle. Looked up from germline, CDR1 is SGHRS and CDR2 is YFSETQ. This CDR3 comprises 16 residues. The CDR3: CASSSPERAGQDGYTF. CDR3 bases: TGCGCCAGCAGCTCCCCTGAGAGGGCTGGGCAAGATGGCTACACCTTC.

Here the CDR3 reads CASSLVDSSSYEQYF. In nucleotides, the CDR3 is TGTGCCAGCAGCTTAGTCGACAGTAGCTCCTACGAGCAGTACTTC. The chain has TRBV7-8 and TRBJ2-7; the D gene is possibly TRBD1 (5 bases). Germline V gene lookup returns CDR1 SGHVS and CDR2 FQNEAQ. Deletions cut 1 base from V and 0 bases from J, with 10 bases between. The length of the CDR3 is 15 residues.

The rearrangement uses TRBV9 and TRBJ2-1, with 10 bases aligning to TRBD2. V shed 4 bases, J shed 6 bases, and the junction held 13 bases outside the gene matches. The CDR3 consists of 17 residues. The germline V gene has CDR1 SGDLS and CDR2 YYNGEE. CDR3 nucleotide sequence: TGTGCCAGCAGCCTACAGGGATCTAGCGGGAGTTCCAATGAGCAGTTCTTC. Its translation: CASSLQGSSGSSNEQFF.

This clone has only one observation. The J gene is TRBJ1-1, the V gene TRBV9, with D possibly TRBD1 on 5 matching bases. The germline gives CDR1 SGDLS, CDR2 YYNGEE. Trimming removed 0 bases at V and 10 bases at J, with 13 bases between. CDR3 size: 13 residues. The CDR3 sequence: CASSVGGGQGAFF. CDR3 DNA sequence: TGTGCCAGCAGCGTAGGTGGAGGGCAGGGAGCTTTCTTT.

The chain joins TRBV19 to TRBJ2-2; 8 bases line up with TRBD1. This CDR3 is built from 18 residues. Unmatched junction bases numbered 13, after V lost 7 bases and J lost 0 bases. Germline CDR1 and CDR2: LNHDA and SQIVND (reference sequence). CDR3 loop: CASTVGTPGQANTGELFF. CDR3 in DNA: TGTGCCAGTACCGTGGGAACTCCGGGACAGGCGAACACCGGGGAGCTGTTTTTT. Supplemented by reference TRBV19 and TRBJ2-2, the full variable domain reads DGGITQSPKYLFRKEGQNVTLSCEQNLNHDAMYWYRQDPGQGLRLIYYSQIVNDFQKGDIAEGYSVSREKKESFPLTVTSAQKNPTAFYLCASTVGTPGQANTGELFFGEGSRLTVL.

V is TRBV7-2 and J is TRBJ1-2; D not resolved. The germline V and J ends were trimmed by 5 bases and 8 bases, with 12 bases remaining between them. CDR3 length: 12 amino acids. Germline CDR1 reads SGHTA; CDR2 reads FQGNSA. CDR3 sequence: CASSPWGGGYTF. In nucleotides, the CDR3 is TGTGCCAGCAGCCCGTGGGGAGGAGGCTACACCTTC.

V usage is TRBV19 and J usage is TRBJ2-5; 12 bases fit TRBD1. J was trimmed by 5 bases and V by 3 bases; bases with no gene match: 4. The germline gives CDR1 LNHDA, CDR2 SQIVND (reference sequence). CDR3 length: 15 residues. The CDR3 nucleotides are TGTGCCAGTAGTATTGGGACAGGGGGCCATGAGACCCAGTACTTC. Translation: CASSIGTGGHETQYF.

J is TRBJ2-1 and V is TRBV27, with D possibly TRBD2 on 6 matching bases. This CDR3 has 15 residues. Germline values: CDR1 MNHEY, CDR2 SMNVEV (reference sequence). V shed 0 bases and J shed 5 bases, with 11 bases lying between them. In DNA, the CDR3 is TGTGCCAGCAGTTTATCGGAGGGCCGCCACAATGAGCAGTTCTTC. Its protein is CASSLSEGRHNEQFF.

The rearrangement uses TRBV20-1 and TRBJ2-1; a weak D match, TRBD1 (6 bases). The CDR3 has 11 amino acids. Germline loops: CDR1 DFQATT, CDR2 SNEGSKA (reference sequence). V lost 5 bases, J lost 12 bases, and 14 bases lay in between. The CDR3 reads CSAPGTLGQFF. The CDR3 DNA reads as TGCAGTGCTCCCGGGACACTCGGGCAGTTCTTC.

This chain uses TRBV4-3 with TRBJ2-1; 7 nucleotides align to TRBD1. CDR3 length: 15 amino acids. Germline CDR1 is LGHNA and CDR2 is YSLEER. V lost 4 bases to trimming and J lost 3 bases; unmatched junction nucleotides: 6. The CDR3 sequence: CASSPGTVDYNEQFF. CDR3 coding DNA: TGCGCCAGCAGCCCCGGGACAGTCGACTACAATGAGCAGTTCTTC.

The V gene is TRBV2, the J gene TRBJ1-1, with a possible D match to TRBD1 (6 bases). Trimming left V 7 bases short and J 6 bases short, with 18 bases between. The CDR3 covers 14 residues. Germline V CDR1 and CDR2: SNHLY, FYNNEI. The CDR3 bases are TGTGCCAGCAAGGGGGAAGTCGTGGAGGCTGAAGCTTTCTTT. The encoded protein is CASKGEVVEAEAFF.

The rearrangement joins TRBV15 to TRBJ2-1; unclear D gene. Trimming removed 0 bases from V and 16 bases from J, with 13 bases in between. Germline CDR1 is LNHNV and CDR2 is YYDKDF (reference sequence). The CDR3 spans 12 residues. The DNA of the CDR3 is TGTGCCACCAGCAGAGATACCTCTCCTACCTTCTTC. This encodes CATSRDTSPTFF.

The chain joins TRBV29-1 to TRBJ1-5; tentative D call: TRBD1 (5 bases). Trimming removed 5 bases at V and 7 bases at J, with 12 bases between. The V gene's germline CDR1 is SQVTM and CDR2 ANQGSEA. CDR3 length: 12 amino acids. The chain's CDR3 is CSVTEGEQPQHF. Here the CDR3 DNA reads TGCAGCGTTACCGAAGGGGAACAGCCCCAGCATTTT.

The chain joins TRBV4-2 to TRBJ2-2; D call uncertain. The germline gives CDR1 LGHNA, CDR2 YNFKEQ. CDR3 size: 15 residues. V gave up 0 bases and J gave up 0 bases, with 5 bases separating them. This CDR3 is CASSQDQANTGELFF. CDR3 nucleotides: TGTGCCAGCAGCCAAGATCAGGCGAACACCGGGGAGCTGTTTTTT.

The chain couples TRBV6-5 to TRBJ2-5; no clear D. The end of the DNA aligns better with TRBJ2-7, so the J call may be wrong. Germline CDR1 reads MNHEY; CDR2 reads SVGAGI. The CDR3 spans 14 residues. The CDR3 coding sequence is TGTGCCAGCAGTTACGCCCCCCCATTCTACGAGCAGTACTTC. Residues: CASSYAPPFYEQYF.

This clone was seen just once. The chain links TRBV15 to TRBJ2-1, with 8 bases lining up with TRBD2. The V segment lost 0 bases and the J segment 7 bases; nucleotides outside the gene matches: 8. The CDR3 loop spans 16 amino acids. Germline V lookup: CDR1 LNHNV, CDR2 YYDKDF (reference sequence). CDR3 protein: CATSRDYGGALNEQFF. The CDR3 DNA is TGTGCCACCAGCAGAGATTACGGGGGGGCCCTAAATGAGCAGTTCTTC.

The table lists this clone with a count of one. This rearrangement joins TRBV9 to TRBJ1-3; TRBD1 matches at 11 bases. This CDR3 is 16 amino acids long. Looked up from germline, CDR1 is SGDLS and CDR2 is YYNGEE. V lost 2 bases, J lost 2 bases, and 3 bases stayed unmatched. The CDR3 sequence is CASSVGQGAAGNTIYF. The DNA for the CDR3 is TGTGCCAGCAGCGTCGGACAGGGGGCCGCTGGAAACACCATATATTTT.

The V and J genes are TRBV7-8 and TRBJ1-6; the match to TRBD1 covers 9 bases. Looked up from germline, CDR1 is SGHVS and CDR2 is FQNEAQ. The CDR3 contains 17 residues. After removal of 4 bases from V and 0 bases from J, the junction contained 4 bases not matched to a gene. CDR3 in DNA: TGTGCCAGCAGCTCGACAGGGGGGAGCTCCTATAATTCACCCCTCCACTTT. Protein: CASSSTGGSSYNSPLHF.

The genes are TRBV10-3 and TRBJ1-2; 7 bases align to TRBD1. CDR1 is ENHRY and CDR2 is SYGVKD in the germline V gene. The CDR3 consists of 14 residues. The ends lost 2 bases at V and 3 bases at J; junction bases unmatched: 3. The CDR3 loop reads CAISEGDSYYGYTF. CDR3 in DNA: TGTGCCATCAGTGAGGGGGACAGCTACTATGGCTACACCTTC.

The CDR3 reads CASSLVQAIPGNTIYF. CDR3 coding DNA: TGCGCCAGCAGCTTGGTCCAGGCAATTCCTGGAAACACCATATATTTT. The chain recombines TRBV5-1 with TRBJ1-3; D is unresolved. V was clipped by 0 bases and J by 2 bases, with 12 bases between them. Germline loops: CDR1 SGHRS, CDR2 YFSETQ. The length of the CDR3 is 16 residues.

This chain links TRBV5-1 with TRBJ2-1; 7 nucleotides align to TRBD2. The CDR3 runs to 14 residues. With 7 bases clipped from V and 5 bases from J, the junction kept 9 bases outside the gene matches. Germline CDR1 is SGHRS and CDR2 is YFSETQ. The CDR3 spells CASRGGGLNNEQFF. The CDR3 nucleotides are TGCGCCAGCCGCGGGGGAGGGCTGAACAATGAGCAGTTCTTC.